This T cell receptor (beta chain) stems from a study of CD8+CD57+ T cells in acquired aplastic anemia. Study at large: Mean DNA quantity obtained from sorted CD4+ and CD8+ cells was about 3 ug.

This clonotype is labeled as medium-sized (0.01 to 0.1%). As yet, its antigen is unknown. Study conclusions and caveats: CD8+ Simpson's diversity did not differ significantly between patients and controls.

Patients chosen for sequencing had CD8+CD57+ cells that had expanded, as shown by flow cytometry. The CDR3 extends over 15 amino acids. Germline V gene data show CDR1 as ENHRY and CDR2 as SYGVKD. V shed 3 bases and J shed 6 bases, with 15 bases lying between them. The study profiled TCR beta VDJ and CDR3 using genomic DNA as template. MiXCR was run by TCRdb on the reads, yielding one entry per CDR3 protein. The repertoire includes roughly 170,000 distinct CDR3 sequences, approximately 48% of them detected once, and roughly 13% sits in the top ten. This receptor was obtained from a human donor with aplastic anemia. The sample consisted of sorted CD4+, CD8+, or CD8+CD57+ T cells (not recorded which) from PBMCs. The chain joins TRBV10-3 to TRBJ1-5; tentative D call: TRBD1 (5 bases). CDR3 in amino acids: CAISDSQGSGQPQHF. The CDR3 DNA reads TGTGCCATCAGTGATTCCCAGGGTTCAGGTCAGCCCCAGCATTTT.